This T cell receptor (beta chain) appears in the sequencing data of a study of blood T cells in healthy people across ages. General study findings and limits: Changes seen in expanded clonotypes were possibly confounded by donor CMV status left unknown.

This clonotype was picked up many times. The antigen is not known. V was shortened by 1 base and J by 7 bases, with 14 bases between the two germline ends. Germline CDR1 is LGHNA and CDR2 is YNFKEQ. CDR3 length: 14 amino acids. A second about 7 to 12 cycle PCR used barcoded and J-beta primers. MiXCR, run by TCRdb on the 5' RACE reads, gives a single entry per CDR3 protein. The sample shows around 1,100,000 distinct CDR3 sequences, 30% to 40% of them seen only once. The sample taken for sequencing was blood. The TCR was taken from a man aged 18 to 30 in good health. The V call is TRBV4-2, the J call TRBJ2-7; tentatively, D is TRBD1 or TRBD2 (6 bases each). The CDR3 region is CASSQVGGLREQYF. In nucleotides, the CDR3 is TGTGCCAGCAGCCAAGTGGGGGGCTTGCGGGAGCAGTACTTC.